These 20 T cell receptor beta chains were sequenced from one sample in a study of T cell responses to AZD1222 COVID-19 vaccine. The repertoire was sequenced with immunoSEQ multiplex PCR; TCRdb's copy has only in-frame clones and lacks some. The sample lists about 60,000 clones; 85% were seen once. Source: peripheral blood, taken on day 0 of AZD1222 vaccination. All receptors come from an adult in good health.

This sequence joins TRBV7-9 and TRBJ2-7; D uncertain. The V end lost 1 base, the J end lost 5 bases, and 3 bases lay between the germline ends. The CDR3 has 11 amino acids. Germline CDR1 SEHNR, CDR2 FQNEAQ (reference sequence). The CDR3 bases are TGTGCCAGCAGCTTAGTGGACGAGCAGTACTTC. The encoded protein is CASSLVDEQYF.

This clone appeared once. V usage is TRBV5-1 and J usage is TRBJ1-1; a weak D match, TRBD1 (6 bases). In germline, CDR1 is SGHRS, CDR2 YFSETQ. V lost 0 bases, J lost 8 bases, and 17 bases lay in between. The CDR3 is 15 amino acids. The CDR3 sequence: CASSLETTGRAEAFF. The CDR3 DNA is TGCGCCAGCAGCTTGGAAACAACAGGGAGGGCCGAAGCTTTCTTT.

The chain has TRBV5-4 and TRBJ1-6, with 9 bases that match TRBD1. The germline V gene encodes CDR1 SGHNT and CDR2 YYREEE (reference sequence). CDR3 size: 15 residues. Unmatched junction bases numbered 6, after V lost 4 bases and J lost 7 bases. The CDR3 coding sequence is TGTGCCAGCAGCGGGAACAGGGGGCTGAATTCACCCCTCCACTTT. Its translation: CASSGNRGLNSPLHF.

This rearrangement joins TRBV6-5 to TRBJ2-3, with D hard to call. The CDR3 loop spans 13 amino acids. V lost 2 bases, J lost 3 bases, and 6 bases lay in between. Germline V CDR1 and CDR2: MNHEY, SVGAGI. CDR3 region: CASSYRVTDTQYF. The CDR3 coding sequence is TGTGCCAGCAGTTACCGGGTGACAGATACGCAGTATTTT.

This clone is a singleton in its sample. This chain connects TRBV11-3 to TRBJ2-1; TRBD2 matches 11 bases. CDR3 length: 13 residues. J lost 10 bases, V lost 1 base, and 0 bases had no gene match. Germline V gene data show CDR1 as SGHNT and CDR2 as YENEEA. DNA for the CDR3: TGTGCCAGCAGCTTAGCTAGCGGGGGGGAGCAGTTCTTC. Residues: CASSLASGGEQFF.

The DNA for the CDR3 is TGTGCCAGCACCCAGTCGGGGGGGGGCTACACCTTC. Its translation is CASTQSGGGYTF. V is TRBV2 and J is TRBJ1-2; a weak D match, TRBD1 (5 bases). Trimming shortened V by 7 bases and J by 8 bases, and 14 bases separated the two germline ends. The germline gives CDR1 SNHLY, CDR2 FYNNEI. The CDR3 covers 12 residues.

The genes are TRBV9 and TRBJ1-2; D call uncertain. Germline V gene lookup returns CDR1 SGDLS and CDR2 YYNGEE. Trimming left V 0 bases short and J 0 bases short, with 9 bases between. CDR3 size: 15 residues. CDR3 region: CASSVGTAANYGYTF. The CDR3 DNA follows: TGTGCCAGCAGCGTAGGCACAGCAGCTAACTATGGCTACACCTTC. Full variable domain (outside the CDR3, taken from reference TRBV9 and TRBJ1-2): DSGVTQTPKHLITATGQRVTLRCSPRSGDLSVYWYQQSLDQGLQFLIQYYNGEERAKGNILERFSAQQFPDLHSELNLSSLELGDSALYFCASSVGTAANYGYTFGSGTRLTVV.

The V call is TRBV5-1, the J call TRBJ2-7; unclear D gene. Deletions cut 0 bases from V and 2 bases from J, with 9 bases between. CDR3 length: 14 residues. Germline V CDR1 and CDR2: SGHRS, YFSETQ. CDR3 amino acids: CASSLASKTYEQYF. The DNA for the CDR3 is TGCGCCAGCAGCTTGGCGTCAAAGACCTACGAGCAGTACTTC.

This clone was counted a single time. The rearrangement uses TRBV5-1 and TRBJ2-5, with 13 positions matching TRBD2. With 0 bases clipped from V and 6 bases from J, the junction kept 5 bases outside the gene matches. The length of the CDR3 is 16 residues. Germline CDR1 SGHRS, CDR2 YFSETQ. Written as DNA, the CDR3 is TGCGCCAGCAGCTTGGGACTAGCGGGGGGCGAGAAGACCCAGTACTTC. This translates into CASSLGLAGGEKTQYF.

The chain has TRBV20-1 and TRBJ1-1; possibly TRBD1 for D (6 bases). The CDR3 contains 16 residues. Germline-derived CDR1 and CDR2 are DFQATT and SNEGSKA (reference sequence). V shed 3 bases and J shed 0 bases, with 17 bases lying between them. The CDR3 reads CSASPQGTHLNTEAFF. The DNA of the CDR3 is TGCAGTGCTAGTCCTCAGGGGACACACTTGAACACTGAAGCTTTCTTT.

V is TRBV19 and J is TRBJ1-2, with D unclear. The germline V gene has CDR1 LNHDA and CDR2 SQIVND (reference sequence). Deletions cut 5 bases from V and 8 bases from J, with 21 bases between. The CDR3 has 15 amino acids. CDR3 in amino acids: CASSGVTRRLWGYTF. The CDR3 nucleotides read TGTGCCAGTAGTGGGGTTACAAGGCGTCTATGGGGCTACACCTTC.

The V and J genes are TRBV6-5 and TRBJ1-4, with 9 bases lining up with TRBD1. The CDR3 contains 14 residues. CDR1 is MNHEY and CDR2 is SVGAGI in the germline V gene. V gave up 5 bases and J gave up 7 bases; unmatched junction bases: 5. The CDR3, as DNA: TGTGCCAGCAGTCAGGGACAGGGCGCTGAAAAACTGTTTTTT. Translating gives CASSQGQGAEKLFF.

This chain joins TRBV30 and TRBJ1-2, with TRBD1 as a possible D gene (5 bases). Germline CDR1 reads GTSNPN; CDR2 reads SVGIG (reference sequence). The V and J ends lost 4 bases and 4 bases respectively, with 19 bases between them. This CDR3 region has 15 residues. In DNA, the CDR3 is TGTGCCTGGACCCCCAGGGCAGGAGTCATCTATGGCTACACCTTC. Amino acids: CAWTPRAGVIYGYTF.

The V call is TRBV5-1, the J call TRBJ1-1, with a possible D match to TRBD1 (5 bases). V was clipped by 7 bases and J by 1 base, with 17 bases between them. The CDR3 sequence is 15 residues long. CDR1 is SGHRS and CDR2 is YFSETQ in the germline V gene. The CDR3 DNA reads as TGCGCCAGCCGGACCCGGGAGACAGAGAACACTGAAGCTTTCTTT. This sequence encodes CASRTRETENTEAFF.

The chain carries TRBV12-3 or TRBV12-4 and TRBJ1-2; no definite D call. The CDR3 loop spans 13 amino acids. Between the trimmed V and J ends, which lost 3 bases and 6 bases, there was a span of 11 bases. The CDR3 is CASSFVPRDGYTF. CDR3 DNA sequence: TGTGCCAGCAGTTTTGTACCCAGAGATGGCTACACCTTC.

The rearrangement uses TRBV7-2 and TRBJ2-1, with 12 nucleotides matching TRBD2. V gave up 5 bases and J gave up 10 bases; unmatched junction bases: 9. CDR3 size: 15 residues. CDR1 is SGHTA and CDR2 is FQGNSA in the germline V gene. The CDR3 protein is CASSARLAGAGEQFF. Here the CDR3 DNA reads TGTGCCAGCAGCGCGAGACTAGCGGGGGCGGGGGAGCAGTTCTTC.

In its sample, this clone was seen a few times. This chain connects TRBV18 to TRBJ1-2, with a possible D match to TRBD1 (5 bases). The CDR3 has 16 amino acids. Trimming removed 0 bases at V and 1 base at J, with 12 bases between. Germline loops: CDR1 KGHSH, CDR2 LQKENI. CDR3 in DNA: TGTGCCAGCTCACCACCAACAGGTGTCTTTAACTATGGCTACACCTTC. Protein sequence: CASSPPTGVFNYGYTF.

The CDR3 sequence: CASTRQGNTEAFF. DNA for the CDR3: TGTGCCAGCACACGACAGGGCAACACTGAAGCTTTCTTT. The chain has TRBV6-5 and TRBJ1-1, with 7 bases that match TRBD1. Germline V gene sequence: CDR1 MNHEY, CDR2 SVGAGI. The CDR3 totals 13 residues. With 7 bases clipped from V and 2 bases from J, the junction kept 4 bases outside the gene matches.

The chain combines TRBV5-6 with TRBJ1-1, with D possibly being TRBD1 (5 bases). The CDR3 contains 13 residues. The germline gives CDR1 SGHDT, CDR2 YYEEEE. Trimming removed 3 bases from V and 6 bases from J, with 12 bases in between. The CDR3 region has the DNA TGTGCCAGCAGCTGGGCAGGGTTTCCTGAAGCTTTCTTT. Its protein is CASSWAGFPEAFF.

This clone was seen once. The V call is TRBV2, the J call TRBJ1-2; 7 nucleotides align to TRBD1. The V gene end was trimmed by 8 bases and the J gene end by 8 bases; junction bases not matched to a gene: 14. Germline CDR1 SNHLY, CDR2 FYNNEI. CDR3 length equals 14 residues. This CDR3 reads CASLDPTGAGGYTF. For the CDR3, the DNA is TGTGCCAGCTTAGACCCTACAGGGGCCGGGGGCTACACCTTC.